The 24 T cell receptor beta chains below come from one sample, sequenced in a study of cytomegalovirus exposure and HLA in healthy donors. Sequenced by immunoSEQ multiplex PCR; TCRdb stores in-frame clones only, minus some. The sample holds 200,000 or so clones, roughly 84% seen once. Sequencing was performed on PBMCs. These receptors all come from a woman aged 18-29 years in good health and CMV-seropositive.

The gene calls are TRBV19 and TRBJ2-2; 7 nucleotides agree with TRBD2. This CDR3 contains 16 residues. The V gene's germline CDR1 is LNHDA and CDR2 SQIVND (reference sequence). V was pared by 5 bases and J by 4 bases, with 10 bases of the junction left unmatched. CDR3 in DNA: TGTGCCAGTAGTTATCAGGGCGGGAGTGGCACCGGGGAGCTGTTTTTT. It specifies CASSYQGGSGTGELFF.

The rearrangement uses TRBV14 and TRBJ2-7, with D perhaps matching TRBD1 (5 bases). Germline V gene lookup returns CDR1 SGHDN and CDR2 FVKESK. The length of the CDR3 is 15 residues. V gave up 2 bases and J gave up 6 bases, with 17 bases separating them. CDR3 residues: CASSQFLGQGGEQYF. CDR3 nucleotide sequence: TGTGCCAGCAGCCAATTTCTCGGTCAGGGTGGCGAGCAGTACTTC.

This clone appeared a few times. The V and J genes are TRBV19 and TRBJ2-1, with 13 bases identical to TRBD2. The CDR3 runs to 15 residues. Germline V gene lookup returns CDR1 LNHDA and CDR2 SQIVND (reference sequence). V lost 3 bases, J lost 10 bases, and 6 bases stayed unmatched. The CDR3 bases are TGTGCCAGTAGTATCGGGACTAGCGGGAAAAGGGAGCAGTTCTTC. Protein sequence: CASSIGTSGKREQFF.

V and J are TRBV9 and TRBJ2-2; 8 nucleotides align to TRBD1. J lost 2 bases, V lost 5 bases, and 17 bases had no gene match. This CDR3 contains 19 residues. Germline V gene lookup returns CDR1 SGDLS and CDR2 YYNGEE. This CDR3 reads CASRGGPGRQGANTGELFF. The CDR3 DNA sequence: TGTGCCAGCAGGGGAGGCCCGGGGAGGCAGGGGGCAAACACCGGGGAGCTGTTTTTT. The complete variable domain, with remaining parts taken from reference TRBV9 and TRBJ2-2, reads DSGVTQTPKHLITATGQRVTLRCSPRSGDLSVYWYQQSLDQGLQFLIQYYNGEERAKGNILERFSAQQFPDLHSELNLSSLELGDSALYFCASRGGPGRQGANTGELFFGEGSRLTVL.

The chain employs TRBV10-2 and TRBJ2-5; D is ambiguous. Germline CDR1 reads WSHSY; CDR2 reads SAAADI. V was shortened by 4 bases and J by 4 bases, with 10 bases between the two germline ends. This CDR3 is 13 amino acids long. The CDR3 sequence: CASSGARVETQYF. CDR3 bases: TGCGCCAGCAGTGGAGCCCGGGTAGAGACCCAGTACTTC.

The chain is built from TRBV29-1 and TRBJ2-7, with D tentatively TRBD2 (6 bases). The CDR3 runs to 14 residues. The V end lost 6 bases, the J end lost 2 bases, and 17 bases lay between the germline ends. The germline CDR1 and CDR2 sequences are SQVTM and ANQGSEA. In DNA form, the CDR3 reads TGCAGCGTCGGAGGGGATCCTAACCCCTACGAGCAGTACTTC. This translates into CSVGGDPNPYEQYF.

In the case of this clone: One end of the junction is discordant with germline, which a read error may explain. The chain is built from TRBV7-7 and TRBJ2-2; the D gene is possibly TRBD1 (5 bases). The CDR3 spans 15 residues. Looked up from germline, CDR1 is SSHAT and CDR2 is FNYEAQ (reference sequence). As DNA, the CDR3 is TGTGCTAGCAGCCAATCGGACACATACACCGGGGAGCTGTTTTTT. It encodes CASSQSDTYTGELFF.

V and J are TRBV30 and TRBJ2-5, with 11 bases that match TRBD2. J lost 1 base, V lost 2 bases, and 3 bases had no gene match. CDR3 length: 15 residues. Per the germline V gene, CDR1 is GTSNPN and CDR2 is SVGIG (reference sequence). The CDR3 reads CAWSPGLAVQETQYF. In DNA form, the CDR3 reads TGTGCCTGGAGTCCGGGACTAGCGGTCCAAGAGACCCAGTACTTC.

This clone was counted once. The chain has TRBV14 and TRBJ2-1, with D possibly TRBD2 on 5 matching bases. Germline V gives CDR1 SGHDN, CDR2 FVKESK. The germline V and J ends were trimmed by 0 bases and 2 bases, with 14 bases remaining between them. The CDR3 is made up of 17 amino acids. The CDR3 nucleotides are TGTGCCAGCAGCCAAGAGTTGGCGCTCGGGGCCTACAATGAGCAGTTCTTC. This codes for CASSQELALGAYNEQFF.

The chain uses TRBV4-1 and TRBJ1-1; TRBD1 might be the D (5 bases). The length of the CDR3 is 15 residues. Deletions cut 1 base from V and 6 bases from J, with 15 bases between. From germline, CDR1 is MGHRA and CDR2 YSYEKL. The CDR3 sequence is CASSQVEQGRAEAFF. CDR3 coding DNA: TGCGCCAGCAGCCAAGTTGAGCAGGGTAGGGCTGAAGCTTTCTTT.

The chain joins TRBV10-3 to TRBJ2-1; 8 nucleotides line up with TRBD1. Germline V CDR1 and CDR2: ENHRY, SYGVKD. Trimming at V came to 10 bases and at J to 7 bases, leaving 9 bases not matched to a gene. The CDR3 sequence is 13 residues long. This chain's CDR3 is CATGQGVENEQFF. CDR3 bases: TGTGCCACAGGACAGGGAGTTGAAAATGAGCAGTTCTTC.

This chain joins TRBV20-1 and TRBJ1-1; D uncertain. V dropped 0 bases and J dropped 11 bases, with 10 bases sitting between them. The CDR3 totals 11 residues. Per the germline V gene, CDR1 is DFQATT and CDR2 is SNEGSKA (reference sequence). The CDR3 DNA reads as TGCAGTGCTAGAGATATGAGAGAGGCTTTCTTT. Protein sequence: CSARDMREAFF.

The rearrangement uses TRBV30 and TRBJ2-1, with TRBD2 matching 10 bases. The CDR3 contains 13 residues. Germline trimming cut 2 bases from V and 8 bases from J; bases unmatched to any gene: 3. The germline gives CDR1 GTSNPN, CDR2 SVGIG (reference sequence). CDR3 coding DNA: TGTGCCTGGAGTCTAGCGGGAGCTTATGAGCAGTTCTTC. Translating gives CAWSLAGAYEQFF.

This chain links TRBV30 with TRBJ2-5; unclear D gene. V lost 0 bases, J lost 2 bases, and 7 bases lay in between. Germline V CDR1 and CDR2: GTSNPN, SVGIG (reference sequence). The CDR3 length is 13 residues. The CDR3 protein is CAWSVRVQETQYF. For the CDR3, the DNA is TGTGCCTGGAGTGTACGGGTGCAAGAGACCCAGTACTTC.

This chain connects TRBV18 to TRBJ2-1; D unresolved. The germline V gene has CDR1 KGHSH and CDR2 LQKENI. This CDR3 has 11 amino acids. Between the trimmed V and J ends, which lost 3 bases and 5 bases, there was a span of 2 bases. The CDR3 DNA follows: TGTGCCAGCTCACCCAACAATGAGCAGTTCTTC. This translates into CASSPNNEQFF.

The chain joins TRBV29-1 to TRBJ1-1, with D hard to call. This CDR3 region has 10 residues. The V gene lost 6 bases and the J gene lost 2 bases, with 4 bases spanning the gap. Per germline, CDR1 SQVTM and CDR2 ANQGSEA. The CDR3 sequence is CSVANTEAFF. CDR3 coding DNA: TGCAGCGTGGCCAACACTGAAGCTTTCTTT.

The chain links TRBV19 to TRBJ2-1; 11 bases are a match to TRBD2. Trimming removed 9 bases from V and 3 bases from J; junction bases left unmatched: 7. This CDR3 region has 15 residues. Looked up from germline, CDR1 is LNHDA and CDR2 is SQIVND (reference sequence). The CDR3: CASALTSGSYNEQFF. In DNA form, the CDR3 reads TGTGCCAGCGCGCTCACTAGCGGGAGCTACAATGAGCAGTTCTTC.

The CDR3 spells CASSRYLAGVSETQYF. The CDR3 DNA is TGTGCCAGCAGTCGATACCTAGCGGGAGTTTCAGAGACCCAGTACTTC. V is TRBV27 and J is TRBJ2-5; TRBD2 aligns across 10 bases. The germline V gene has CDR1 MNHEY and CDR2 SMNVEV (reference sequence). This CDR3 is built from 16 residues. The ends lost 5 bases at V and 4 bases at J; junction bases unmatched: 10.

The chain uses TRBV27 and TRBJ1-1; 7 positions match TRBD1. Germline lookup yields CDR1 MNHEY and CDR2 SMNVEV (reference sequence). The CDR3 is 13 residues long. J gave up 6 bases and V 3 bases, and 4 bases lay outside the gene matches. In DNA form, the CDR3 reads TGTGCCAGCAGTTTCACAGGGGTGGCTGAAGCTTTCTTT. Amino acid sequence: CASSFTGVAEAFF.

The chain recombines TRBV5-1 with TRBJ2-5, with TRBD2 matching over 11 bases. V shed 2 bases and J 5 bases; nucleotides not matched to a gene: 5. From germline, CDR1 is SGHRS and CDR2 YFSETQ. This CDR3 has 15 residues. The CDR3 DNA reads TGCGCCAGCAGCTTACTAGCGGGAGCGACGGAGACCCAGTACTTC. This sequence encodes CASSLLAGATETQYF. The complete variable domain, with remaining parts taken from reference TRBV5-1 and TRBJ2-5, reads KAGVTQTPRYLIKTRGQQVTLSCSPISGHRSVSWYQQTPGQGLQFLFEYFSETQRNKGNFPGRFSGRQFSNSRSEMNVSTLELGDSALYLCASSLLAGATETQYFGPGTRLLVL.

This chain connects TRBV7-9 to TRBJ2-7; D remains unclear. From germline, CDR1 is SEHNR and CDR2 FQNEAQ (reference sequence). The CDR3 spans 13 residues. Trimming stripped 1 base from V and 2 bases from J, with 6 bases between. CDR3: CASSLGGTYEQYF. The CDR3 bases are TGTGCCAGCAGCTTAGGCGGAACCTACGAGCAGTACTTC.

The CDR3 DNA is TGTGCCAGCAGCCAAGCCCGGTACACTGAAGCTTTCTTT. Translated, it gives CASSQARYTEAFF. The chain joins TRBV14 to TRBJ1-1, with no clear D. Trimming stripped 1 base from V and 3 bases from J, with 6 bases between. Germline V gene data show CDR1 as SGHDN and CDR2 as FVKESK. This CDR3 is built from 13 residues.

The chain has TRBV9 and TRBJ2-6; D perhaps matches TRBD1 (6 bases). Deletions cut 4 bases from V and 4 bases from J, with 12 bases between. The CDR3 sequence is 15 residues long. Germline CDR1 is SGDLS and CDR2 is YYNGEE. CDR3 coding DNA: TGTGCCAGCAGCATCACAGGGTTGGGGGCCAACGTCCTGACTTTC. Protein: CASSITGLGANVLTF.

V is TRBV6-1 and J is TRBJ1-1; 10 positions match TRBD1. V shed 6 bases and J 5 bases; nucleotides not matched to a gene: 3. CDR3 length: 13 residues. Germline assignment: CDR1 MNHNS and CDR2 SASEGT. CDR3 sequence (DNA): TGTGCCAGCAGGGACAGGGGGTTGACTGAAGCTTTCTTT. Translating it yields CASRDRGLTEAFF.